This T cell receptor (beta chain) emerged from a study of blood T cell repertoires in COVID-19. At the level of the study: The origin of the acute and convalescent COVID-19 samples was the United States, Italy and Spain.

Sequencing was performed with immunoSEQ multiplex PCR; in TCRdb, only in-frame clones are kept and a portion is missing. The sample lists around 40,000 clones, more than 75% occurring once. Trimming took 3 bases from V and 3 from J, leaving 9 bases between them. The CDR3 covers 12 residues. Germline values: CDR1 GTSNPN, CDR2 SVGIG (reference sequence). This receptor was identified in a man aged 50-60 years with active or convalescent COVID-19. The sample taken for sequencing was peripheral blood. The gene calls are TRBV30 and TRBJ2-7; possible D gene TRBD2, 5 bases. The CDR3 sequence: CAWSPDFYEQYF. As DNA, the CDR3 is TGTGCCTGGAGCCCGGACTTCTACGAGCAGTACTTC.